The clone carrying this T cell receptor (beta chain) was counted many times. Its antigen remains unidentified. This record belongs to a study of neurological immune-mediated disorders. Overall study results and limits: With the multiple sclerosis repertoire cluster, none of the clinical or MRI features showed an association. Phylogenetically, 18 of 34 multiple sclerosis patients' repertoires fell into one related-CDR3 cluster, a possible signature.

A single run covered 15-18 subjects with over 160 million TCR-beta sequences. TCRdb ran MiXCR on the 5' RACE reads and lists one entry per CDR3 protein. This sample yields about 70,000 distinct CDR3 sequences, of which roughly 5% are seen a single time; about 5.3% belongs to the top ten. This CDR3 contains 17 residues. In germline, CDR1 is SGHTA, CDR2 FQGTGA. The junction had 17 bases not matched to a gene; V was cut back by 7 bases and J by 2 bases. This clonotype originated in a human donor with multiple sclerosis. The donor label of this sample is uncertain. The V and J genes are TRBV7-3 and TRBJ2-7, with 7 bases identical to TRBD2. Sample: PBMCs. CDR3 residues: CASTWPGRAGNPYEQYF. CDR3 DNA sequence: TGTGCCAGCACCTGGCCGGGGCGAGCGGGGAACCCCTACGAGCAGTACTTC.